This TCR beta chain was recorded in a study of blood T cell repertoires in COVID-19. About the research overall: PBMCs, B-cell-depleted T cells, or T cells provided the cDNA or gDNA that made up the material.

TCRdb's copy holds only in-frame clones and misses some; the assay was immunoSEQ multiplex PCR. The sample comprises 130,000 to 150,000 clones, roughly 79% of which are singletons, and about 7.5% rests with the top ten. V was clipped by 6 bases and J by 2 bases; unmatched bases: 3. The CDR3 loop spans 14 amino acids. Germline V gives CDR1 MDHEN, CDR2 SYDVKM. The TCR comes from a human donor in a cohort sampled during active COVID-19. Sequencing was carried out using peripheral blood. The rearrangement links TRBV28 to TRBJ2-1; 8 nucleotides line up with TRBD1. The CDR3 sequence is CASSPTGAYNEQFF. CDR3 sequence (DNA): TGTGCCAGCAGCCCGACAGGGGCCTACAATGAGCAGTTCTTC.